This T cell receptor (beta chain) was identified during a study of shared clonotypes between healthy human individuals. On the study more broadly: Ranging from 18 to 49 in age, donors were a couple of women and three men.

Sorted-subset replicate PCRs used about 0.2 ug DNA, approximately 27,000 T cell genomes. Assay used: immunoSEQ multiplex PCR; TCRdb lists only in-frame clones, some missing. Of around 2.1 million clones detected, 85% to 95% appear once; the ten largest clones hold around 1.7%. CD8 cells regarded as naive lacked CD45RO, were positively chosen for CCR7, and omitted terminally differentiated effector memory CD45RA+ cells. Donation came from healthy HIV-negative adults that had no recent acute infections or vaccinations. There were only Caucasian adults among the donors, and all lived in Nashville, Tennessee. The TCR originated in a man between 18 and 35 years old in good health. Some clones in this sample may be carry-over from other donors' samples. The sequenced sample consisted of naive CD8+ T cells from PBMCs.

CDR3 nucleotides: TGTGCCAGCAGTGAATGGGGAGAATCCGATACGCAGTATTTT. Translated: CASSEWGESDTQYF. The chain has TRBV25-1 and TRBJ2-3; a weak D match, TRBD2 (5 bases). Trimming took off 1 base at V and 6 bases at J, with 11 bases between the two ends. The CDR3 is 14 amino acids. Germline CDR1 MGHDK, CDR2 SYGVNS.